Below are 26 T cell receptor beta chains sequenced from a single sample in a study of blood T cell repertoires in COVID-19. Assay: immunoSEQ multiplex PCR; the TCRdb copy retains only in-frame clones and omits some. The sample records tens of thousands of clones, over 75% being singletons. Sequenced: peripheral blood. The origin of the receptors is a woman aged 55-69 years with active COVID-19.

The rearrangement links TRBV11-2 to TRBJ1-6, with 8 bases fitting TRBD1. V dropped 4 bases and J dropped 7; count of bases not matched to a gene: 3. The CDR3 covers 14 residues. The germline V gene has CDR1 SGHAT and CDR2 FQNNGV. CDR3 DNA sequence: TGTGCCAGCAGCTCGGACAGGGCCAATTCACCCCTCCACTTT. Translated: CASSSDRANSPLHF.

This clone appeared once. The rearrangement links TRBV6-5 to TRBJ1-4; 8 bases agree with TRBD1. The CDR3 totals 13 residues. V dropped 8 bases and J dropped 8; count of bases not matched to a gene: 7. From germline, CDR1 is MNHEY and CDR2 SVGAGI. In nucleotides, the CDR3 is TGTGCCAGCCGACAGGGGAGGTGGGAAAAACTGTTTTTT. It specifies CASRQGRWEKLFF.

Turning to this clone: The sample holds other DNA sequences that translate to the same CDR3. Here the CDR3 DNA reads TGTGCCAGCAGCTTAAGAGGGGGGGCTAACTATGGCTACACCTTC. Its protein product is CASSLRGGANYGYTF. This sequence joins TRBV11-2 and TRBJ1-2, with D perhaps matching TRBD1 (6 bases). The CDR3 sequence is 15 residues long. The V end lost 2 bases, the J end lost 0 bases, and 10 bases lay between the germline ends. Germline V gene data show CDR1 as SGHAT and CDR2 as FQNNGV.

This clone came up once. V and J are TRBV15 and TRBJ1-3; a weak D match, TRBD1 (6 bases). The CDR3 runs to 14 residues. Trimming stripped 1 base from V and 4 bases from J, with 8 bases between. Germline V lookup: CDR1 LNHNV, CDR2 YYDKDF (reference sequence). The chain's CDR3 is CATSRGGGGNTIYF. CDR3 nucleotides: TGTGCCACCAGCAGAGGGGGGGGCGGAAACACCATATATTTT.

The table lists this clone with a few counts. This sequence joins TRBV4-2 and TRBJ2-7, with TRBD1 identical over 9 bases. Trimming removed 0 bases from V and 3 bases from J; junction bases left unmatched: 6. The CDR3 covers 16 residues. Germline V gene sequence: CDR1 LGHNA, CDR2 YNFKEQ. This CDR3 reads CASSQDFGTGFYEQYF. The CDR3 coding sequence is TGTGCCAGCAGCCAAGATTTCGGGACAGGGTTCTACGAGCAGTACTTC.

The chain couples TRBV7-9 to TRBJ1-1; maybe TRBD1 (6 bases). CDR3 size: 13 residues. The germline V gene has CDR1 SEHNR and CDR2 FQNEAQ (reference sequence). The V gene lost 4 bases and the J gene lost 5 bases, with 11 bases spanning the gap. CDR3 protein: CASSSRGVTEAFF. CDR3 DNA sequence: TGTGCCAGCAGCTCCAGGGGTGTGACTGAAGCTTTCTTT.

The J gene is TRBJ2-7, the V gene TRBV4-1; the D gene is possibly TRBD2 (6 bases). The germline V gene encodes CDR1 MGHRA and CDR2 YSYEKL. The CDR3 length is 16 residues. Deletions cut 0 bases from V and 2 bases from J, with 14 bases between. The CDR3 region has the DNA TGCGCCAGCAGCCAAGATAGGACTCCGGGGGCCTACGAGCAGTACTTC. Translated, it gives CASSQDRTPGAYEQYF.

The chain joins TRBV5-4 to TRBJ2-5, with 8 bases that match TRBD1. V lost 2 bases to trimming and J lost 6 bases; unmatched junction nucleotides: 3. The germline V gene has CDR1 SGHNT and CDR2 YYREEE (reference sequence). The CDR3 sequence is 13 residues long. The CDR3 DNA reads TGTGCCAGCAGCTTAGACAGGGGACAGACCCAGTACTTC. Protein sequence: CASSLDRGQTQYF.

The genes are TRBV5-6 and TRBJ2-7; tentatively, D is TRBD2 (5 bases). Looked up from germline, CDR1 is SGHDT and CDR2 is YYEEEE. There are 14 residues in the CDR3. The V gene lost 2 bases and the J gene lost 4 bases, with 13 bases spanning the gap. Written as DNA, the CDR3 is TGTGCCAGCAGCTTAGGACTGGTGGGTTACGAGCAGTACTTC. Protein sequence: CASSLGLVGYEQYF.

The chain has TRBV27 and TRBJ1-5; TRBD1 aligns across 8 bases. Losses at the gene ends were 2 bases for V and 6 bases for J; bases not matched to a gene: 3. This CDR3 is built from 14 residues. Germline V lookup: CDR1 MNHEY, CDR2 SMNVEV (reference sequence). CDR3 nucleotides: TGTGCCAGCAGTTTAGAGACAGGGGCTCAGCCCCAGCATTTT. It is translated as CASSLETGAQPQHF.

The chain joins TRBV5-1 to TRBJ1-1; 12 nucleotides line up with TRBD1. Germline values: CDR1 SGHRS, CDR2 YFSETQ. V lost 4 bases to trimming and J lost 6 bases; unmatched junction nucleotides: 19. This CDR3 has 19 amino acids. CDR3 sequence reads: CASSLTSSGTGGSGAEAFF. Here the CDR3 DNA reads TGCGCCAGCAGCCTAACTTCCTCCGGGACAGGGGGCTCAGGCGCTGAAGCTTTCTTT.

This rearrangement joins TRBV3-1 (or the pseudogene TRBV3-2) to TRBJ1-5; D is undetermined. Trimming pared 2 bases from V and 2 bases from J, leaving 10 bases between. Germline-derived CDR1 and CDR2 are LGHDT and YNNKEL (reference sequence). CDR3 length equals 15 residues. The CDR3 DNA follows: TGTGCCAGCAGCCAATCGGGGAGGGGCAATCAGCCCCAGCATTTT. It codes for CASSQSGRGNQPQHF.

The genes are TRBV5-1 and TRBJ1-1; possible D gene TRBD1, 6 bases. Deletions cut 2 bases from V and 5 bases from J, with 25 bases between. Germline V lookup: CDR1 SGHRS, CDR2 YFSETQ. The CDR3 has 18 residues. For the CDR3, the DNA is TGCGCCAGCAGCTTCGCCATGCTGGGGACATTAGGTTCGACTGAAGCTTTCTTT. Translation gives CASSFAMLGTLGSTEAFF.

This rearrangement joins TRBV21-1 to TRBJ2-7; the listed D gene, TRBD1, was not tested against the DNA. TRBV21-1 is a known pseudogene. The CDR3 contains 16 residues. CDR3 in DNA: TGTGCCAGCAGCCTATACAGGGGGCTAGCGTCCTACGAGCAGTACTTC. Translating gives CASSLYRGLASYEQYF.

The chain couples TRBV10-3 to TRBJ1-3, with unresolved D. The CDR3 runs to 15 residues. Germline lookup yields CDR1 ENHRY and CDR2 SYGVKD. V gave up 7 bases and J gave up 1 base, with 14 bases separating them. CDR3 amino acids: CAIMSGRNSGNTIYF. The CDR3 nucleotides read TGTGCCATCATGAGCGGAAGGAATTCTGGAAACACCATATATTTT.

The gene calls are TRBV7-2 and TRBJ1-1; D ambiguous. Looked up from germline, CDR1 is SGHTA and CDR2 is FQGNSA. CDR3 length equals 15 residues. The V end lost 2 bases, the J end lost 0 bases, and 10 bases lay between the germline ends. The CDR3 region is CASSLLVRLNTEAFF. The CDR3 DNA follows: TGTGCCAGCAGCTTATTAGTCAGGCTGAACACTGAAGCTTTCTTT.

J is TRBJ1-1 and V is TRBV27; TRBD1 aligns across 7 bases. CDR3 length equals 17 residues. V shed 2 bases and J 1 base; nucleotides not matched to a gene: 10. Looked up from germline, CDR1 is MNHEY and CDR2 is SMNVEV (reference sequence). This chain's CDR3 is CASSLVGGGGANTEAFF. The CDR3 nucleotides read TGTGCCAGCAGTTTAGTCGGTGGAGGGGGCGCGAACACTGAAGCTTTCTTT.

The CDR3 DNA follows: TGTGCCAGCAGCGTAAATGTAGGGGGCTTGACCGGGGAGCTGTTTTTT. This encodes CASSVNVGGLTGELFF. The chain couples TRBV7-3 to TRBJ2-2, with 7 bases identical to TRBD1. V dropped 5 bases and J dropped 5; count of bases not matched to a gene: 11. Germline assignment: CDR1 SGHTA and CDR2 FQGTGA. The CDR3 runs 16 residues.

The rearrangement joins TRBV6-5 to TRBJ1-2; 8 bases line up with TRBD1. The CDR3 sequence is 15 residues long. J was trimmed by 6 bases and V by 6 bases; bases with no gene match: 12. The germline CDR1 and CDR2 sequences are MNHEY and SVGAGI. CDR3 DNA sequence: TGTGCCAGCAGCCTACAGGGGGGTAACTCGGATGGCTACACCTTC. Translated, it gives CASSLQGGNSDGYTF.

The J gene is TRBJ2-1, the V gene TRBV7-2; 12 bases line up with TRBD2. The CDR3 runs to 16 residues. V lost 2 bases and J lost 9; bases outside the gene matches: 8. CDR1 is SGHTA and CDR2 is FQGNSA in the germline V gene. For the CDR3, the DNA is TGTGCCAGCAGCTTAAGTCCTAGCGGGGGGGCGGTTGAGCAGTTCTTC. The encoded protein is CASSLSPSGGAVEQFF.

This sequence joins TRBV11-3 and TRBJ2-1, with 10 bases identical to TRBD2. Losses at the gene ends were 6 bases for V and 3 bases for J; bases not matched to a gene: 2. This CDR3 has 14 amino acids. Germline V CDR1 and CDR2: SGHNT, YENEEA. The CDR3, as DNA: TGTGCCAGCAGTCTAGCGGGGGTCTACAATGAGCAGTTCTTC. It specifies CASSLAGVYNEQFF.

The chain couples TRBV14 to TRBJ2-5; D is unclear. The V end was cut by 4 bases, the J end by 3 bases, with 12 bases between. The CDR3 has 14 residues. Germline-derived CDR1 and CDR2 are SGHDN and FVKESK. CDR3 region: CASSLHRIEETQYF. In nucleotides, the CDR3 is TGTGCCAGCAGCCTTCACAGAATAGAAGAGACCCAGTACTTC.

The J gene is TRBJ1-2, the V gene TRBV24-1; the D is unclear. The CDR3 covers 11 residues. Germline V gene lookup returns CDR1 KGHDR and CDR2 SFDVKD. The ends were cut back, 4 bases at V and 5 bases at J, with 4 bases in the middle. Here the CDR3 DNA reads TGTGCCACCAGTGACGGTTATGGCTACACCTTC. The encoded protein is CATSDGYGYTF.

V is TRBV5-1 and J is TRBJ2-7, with D perhaps TRBD2 (5 bases). Germline V gene sequence: CDR1 SGHRS, CDR2 YFSETQ. V was trimmed by 4 bases and J by 4 bases, leaving 6 bases between them. This CDR3 comprises 11 residues. Here the CDR3 reads CASSREYEQYF. For the CDR3, the DNA is TGCGCCAGCAGCAGGGAGTACGAGCAGTACTTC.

V usage is TRBV5-4 and J usage is TRBJ1-4, with no clear D. CDR1 and CDR2 (germline): SGHNT, YYREEE (reference sequence). This CDR3 comprises 14 residues. Trimming shortened V by 0 bases and J by 3 bases, and 6 bases separated the two germline ends. CDR3 sequence: CASSLGGSNEKLFF. The DNA of the CDR3 is TGTGCCAGCAGCTTGGGAGGTTCTAATGAAAAACTGTTTTTT.

V and J are TRBV3-1 (or the pseudogene TRBV3-2) and TRBJ1-6; the D is unclear. The CDR3 has 13 amino acids. Germline V lookup: CDR1 LGHDT, CDR2 YNNKEL (reference sequence). The V end was cut by 4 bases, the J end by 10 bases, with 11 bases between. This CDR3 is CASSPFSASPLHF. Here the CDR3 DNA reads TGTGCCAGCAGCCCCTTCTCAGCGTCACCCCTCCACTTT.